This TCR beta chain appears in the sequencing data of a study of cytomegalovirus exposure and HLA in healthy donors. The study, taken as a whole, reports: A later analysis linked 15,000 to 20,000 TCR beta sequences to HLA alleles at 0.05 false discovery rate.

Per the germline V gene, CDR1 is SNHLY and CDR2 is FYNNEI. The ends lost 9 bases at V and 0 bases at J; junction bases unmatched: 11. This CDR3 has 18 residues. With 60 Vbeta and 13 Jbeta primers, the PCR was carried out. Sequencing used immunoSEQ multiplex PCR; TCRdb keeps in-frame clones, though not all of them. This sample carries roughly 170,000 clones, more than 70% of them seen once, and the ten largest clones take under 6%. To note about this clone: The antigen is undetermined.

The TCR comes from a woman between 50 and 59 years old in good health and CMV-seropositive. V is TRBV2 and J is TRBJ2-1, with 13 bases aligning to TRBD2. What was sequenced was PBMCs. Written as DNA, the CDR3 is TGTGCCAGTAGGCGACTAGCGGGGGGCGTAAGCTCCTACAATGAGCAGTTCTTC. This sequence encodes CASRRLAGGVSSYNEQFF.